These T cell receptor beta chains were read from a single sample in a study of cytomegalovirus exposure and HLA in healthy donors. Assay used: immunoSEQ multiplex PCR; TCRdb lists only in-frame clones, some missing. The sample shows about 250,000 clones, roughly 80% of them seen only once. Sequencing used PBMCs. The source of these receptors is a girl aged 2-10 years in good health and CMV-seronegative. Both conserved end residues are part of each CDR3. Fields, in order: J gene, clone size, V gene, CDR3 length, CDR3 protein. Expanded clones get a size class; other rows say once, few or many, or leave the size out.

J gene: TRBJ2-3; clone size: NA; V gene: TRBV11-2; CDR3 length: 14; CDR3 protein: CASSYEGLTDTQYF
J gene: TRBJ2-6; clone size: NA; V gene: TRBV9; CDR3 length: 18; CDR3 protein: CASSLGGTGVSGANVLTF
J gene: TRBJ2-7; clone size: NA; V gene: TRBV27; CDR3 length: 13; CDR3 protein: CASTKRGSYEQYF
J gene: TRBJ2-3; clone size: NA; V gene: TRBV18; CDR3 length: 16; CDR3 protein: CASSPLFQGVTDTQYF
J gene: TRBJ1-5; clone size: NA; V gene: TRBV27; CDR3 length: 13; CDR3 protein: CASSSNRDQPQHF
J gene: TRBJ2-3; clone size: NA; V gene: TRBV4-1; CDR3 length: 12; CDR3 protein: CASSQVADTQYF
J gene: TRBJ1-1; clone size: NA; V gene: TRBV10-3; CDR3 length: 14; CDR3 protein: CAIRLGLRNTEAFF
J gene: TRBJ1-1; clone size: NA; V gene: TRBV27; CDR3 length: 13; CDR3 protein: CASRVGRGTEAFF
J gene: TRBJ1-1; clone size: NA; V gene: TRBV5-6; CDR3 length: 17; CDR3 protein: CASSWEGTSRSYTEAFF
J gene: TRBJ2-5; clone size: few; V gene: TRBV2; CDR3 length: 14; CDR3 protein: CASRRDSTQETQYF
J gene: TRBJ2-7; clone size: NA; V gene: TRBV4-2; CDR3 length: 17; CDR3 protein: CASSQKYDRDPGREQYF
J gene: TRBJ1-1; clone size: NA; V gene: TRBV19; CDR3 length: 16; CDR3 protein: CASYGGRGRFIPEAFF
J gene: TRBJ2-2; clone size: NA; V gene: TRBV30; CDR3 length: 15; CDR3 protein: CAWSSGGTVTGELFF
J gene: TRBJ2-1; clone size: NA; V gene: TRBV27; CDR3 length: 15; CDR3 protein: CASSYSGVSYNEQFF
J gene: TRBJ1-1; clone size: NA; V gene: TRBV5-4; CDR3 length: 15; CDR3 protein: CASSLLFTGDTEAFF
J gene: TRBJ2-6; clone size: NA; V gene: TRBV30; CDR3 length: 15; CDR3 protein: CAWTFGRGGANVLTF
J gene: TRBJ1-1; clone size: NA; V gene: TRBV7-6; CDR3 length: 15; CDR3 protein: CASSFKGQGNTEAFF
J gene: TRBJ1-2; clone size: NA; V gene: TRBV28; CDR3 length: 15; CDR3 protein: CASSKADRANYGYTF
J gene: TRBJ1-2; clone size: NA; V gene: TRBV28; CDR3 length: 12; CDR3 protein: CASSFKPYGYTF
J gene: TRBJ2-2; clone size: NA; V gene: TRBV18; CDR3 length: 15; CDR3 protein: CASFPLGQNTGELFF
J gene: TRBJ2-7; clone size: NA; V gene: TRBV15; CDR3 length: 14; CDR3 protein: CATSRVASSSEQYF
J gene: TRBJ1-1; clone size: NA; V gene: TRBV27; CDR3 length: 15; CDR3 protein: CASSLSKGANTEAFF